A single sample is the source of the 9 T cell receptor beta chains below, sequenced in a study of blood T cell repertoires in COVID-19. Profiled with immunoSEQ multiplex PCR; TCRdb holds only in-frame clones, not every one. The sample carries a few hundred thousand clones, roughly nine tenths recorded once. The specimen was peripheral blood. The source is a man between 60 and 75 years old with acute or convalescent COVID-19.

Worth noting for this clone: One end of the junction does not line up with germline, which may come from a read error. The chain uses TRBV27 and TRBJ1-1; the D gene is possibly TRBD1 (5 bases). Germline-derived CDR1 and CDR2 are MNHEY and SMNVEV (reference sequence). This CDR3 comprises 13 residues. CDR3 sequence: CACRDGLRLRAFF. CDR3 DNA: TGTGCCTGCAGGGACGGACTGCGGCTTCGGGCTTTCTTT.

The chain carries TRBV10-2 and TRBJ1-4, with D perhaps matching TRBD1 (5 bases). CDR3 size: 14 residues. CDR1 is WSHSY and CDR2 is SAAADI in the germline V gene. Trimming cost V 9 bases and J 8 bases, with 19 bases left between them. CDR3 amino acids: CASKPGMRTEKLFF. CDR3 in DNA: TGCGCCAGTAAACCAGGGATGCGGACGGAAAAACTGTTTTTT.

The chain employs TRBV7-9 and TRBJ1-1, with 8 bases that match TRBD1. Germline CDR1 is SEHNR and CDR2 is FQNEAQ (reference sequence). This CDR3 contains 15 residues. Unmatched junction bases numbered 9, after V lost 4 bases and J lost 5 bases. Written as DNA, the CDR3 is TGTGCCAGCAGCTCCGAGACAGGGGAGGATACTGAAGCTTTCTTT. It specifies CASSSETGEDTEAFF.

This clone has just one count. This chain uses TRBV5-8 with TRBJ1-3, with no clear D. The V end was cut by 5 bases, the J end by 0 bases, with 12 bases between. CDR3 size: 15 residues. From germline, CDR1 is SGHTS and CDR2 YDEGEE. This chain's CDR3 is CASRPRGGSGNTIYF. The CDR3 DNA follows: TGTGCCAGCAGACCTCGGGGAGGCTCTGGAAACACCATATATTTT.

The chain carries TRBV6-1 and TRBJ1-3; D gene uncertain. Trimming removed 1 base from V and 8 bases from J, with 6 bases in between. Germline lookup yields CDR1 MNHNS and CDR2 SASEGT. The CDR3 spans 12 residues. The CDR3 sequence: CASSEDRDTIYF. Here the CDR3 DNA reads TGTGCCAGCAGTGAAGACCGGGACACCATATATTTT.

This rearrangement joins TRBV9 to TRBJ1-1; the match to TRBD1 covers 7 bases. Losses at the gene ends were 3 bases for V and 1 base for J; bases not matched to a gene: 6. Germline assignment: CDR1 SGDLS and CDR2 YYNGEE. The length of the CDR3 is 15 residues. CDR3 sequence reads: CASSARQGGNTEAFF. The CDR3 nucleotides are TGTGCCAGCAGCGCACGACAGGGCGGGAACACTGAAGCTTTCTTT. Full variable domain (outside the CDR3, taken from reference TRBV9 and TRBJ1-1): DSGVTQTPKHLITATGQRVTLRCSPRSGDLSVYWYQQSLDQGLQFLIQYYNGEERAKGNILERFSAQQFPDLHSELNLSSLELGDSALYFCASSARQGGNTEAFFGQGTRLTVV.

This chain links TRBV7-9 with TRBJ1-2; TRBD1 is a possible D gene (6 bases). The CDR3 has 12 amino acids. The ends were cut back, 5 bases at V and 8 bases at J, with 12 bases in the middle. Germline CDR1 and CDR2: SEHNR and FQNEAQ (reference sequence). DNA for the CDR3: TGTGCCAGCAGCATTCGGGACAACGGCTACACCTTC. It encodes CASSIRDNGYTF.

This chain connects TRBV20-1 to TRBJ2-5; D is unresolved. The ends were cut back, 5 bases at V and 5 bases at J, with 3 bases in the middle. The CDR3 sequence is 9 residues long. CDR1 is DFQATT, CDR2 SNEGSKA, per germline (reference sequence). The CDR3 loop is CSALETQYF. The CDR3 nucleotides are TGCAGTGCTCTCGAGACCCAGTACTTC.

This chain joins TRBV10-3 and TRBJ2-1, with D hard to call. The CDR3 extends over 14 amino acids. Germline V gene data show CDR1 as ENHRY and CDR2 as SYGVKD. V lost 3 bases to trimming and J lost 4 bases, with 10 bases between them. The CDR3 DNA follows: TGTGCCATCAGTGAATCCAACATATACAATGAGCAGTTCTTC. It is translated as CAISESNIYNEQFF.